Each of the 25 T cell receptor beta chains below was sequenced from the same sample in a study of T cell repertoires in cytomegalovirus infection. For these TCRs, the target antigens are not known. TCRdb reanalysed the reads using MiXCR and keeps one entry per CDR3 protein. The sample holds about 900,000 distinct CDR3 sequences, around 30% seen once. The starting material was cultured CD8+ T cells from PBMCs, obtained from culture after CMV antigen stimulation. These receptors all come from a human donor in good health (CMV status not recorded). Some clones in this sample may be carry-over from other donors' samples.

This clonotype was observed a few times. The CDR3: CASRPTSGGTETQYF. The CDR3 nucleotides are TGTGCCAGCAGACCGACTAGCGGGGGGACGGAGACCCAGTACTTC. The V call is TRBV12-3 or TRBV12-4, the J call TRBJ2-5; TRBD2 matches at 13 bases. Germline trimming cut 6 bases from V and 5 bases from J; bases unmatched to any gene: 6. The CDR3 consists of 15 residues.

About this clonotype itself: A junction end diverges from the germline sequence, so it may reflect a read error. The chain is built from TRBV7-8 and TRBJ1-4, with TRBD1 matching over 10 bases. Germline V gives CDR1 SGHVS, CDR2 FQNEAQ. CDR3 length equals 16 residues. CDR3 sequence reads: CVSSLPRTGGNEKLFF. CDR3 nucleotides: TGTGTCAGCAGCTTACCTCGGACAGGGGGGAATGAAAAACTGTTTTTT.

J is TRBJ1-1 and V is TRBV6-1; no firm D call. The V gene lost 6 bases and the J gene lost 6 bases, with 14 bases spanning the gap. Germline V lookup: CDR1 MNHNS, CDR2 SASEGT. This CDR3 has 13 residues. In DNA, the CDR3 is TGTGCCAGCAGCGGTCTGGGGTCTGCTGAAGCTTTCTTT. The encoded protein is CASSGLGSAEAFF.

The CDR3 loop is CASETMVQAPWGANVLTF. The CDR3 region has the DNA TGTGCCAGCGAGACAATGGTACAGGCCCCCTGGGGGGCCAACGTCCTGACTTTC. The V call is TRBV7-9, the J call TRBJ2-6, with D tentatively TRBD1 (5 bases). Germline lookup yields CDR1 SEHNR and CDR2 FQNEAQ (reference sequence). The V gene lost 8 bases and the J gene lost 4 bases, with 24 bases spanning the gap. The CDR3 loop spans 18 amino acids.

This clonotype was recorded a few times. The rearrangement joins TRBV12-3 or TRBV12-4 to TRBJ2-5; 9 bases are shared with TRBD1. CDR3 size: 17 residues. V was clipped by 6 bases and J by 2 bases; unmatched bases: 13. CDR3 DNA: TGTGCCAGCAGCTCCGGACAGGGGAAGTTACTTCAAGAGACCCAGTACTTC. It translates to CASSSGQGKLLQETQYF.

This clonotype turned up a few times. The chain combines TRBV5-4 with TRBJ1-3, with no clear D. From germline, CDR1 is SGHNT and CDR2 YYREEE (reference sequence). The CDR3 spans 15 residues. V was trimmed by 0 bases and J by 0 bases, leaving 7 bases between them. The CDR3 nucleotides are TGTGCCAGCAGCTTGGGGCAGTTCTCTGGAAACACCATATATTTT. Protein product: CASSLGQFSGNTIYF. The full variable domain, completed using reference TRBV5-4 and TRBJ1-3, is ETGVTQSPTHLIKTRGQQVTLRCSSQSGHNTVSWYQQALGQGPQFIFQYYREEENGRGNFPPRFSGLQFPNYSSELNVNALELDDSALYLCASSLGQFSGNTIYFGEGSWLTVV.

The J gene is TRBJ2-5, the V gene TRBV12-3 or TRBV12-4; D unresolved. The CDR3 contains 14 residues. Between the trimmed V and J ends, which lost 5 bases and 5 bases, there was a span of 15 bases. Written as DNA, the CDR3 is TGTGCCAGCAGTAAACCGGGCCTCTCGGAGACCCAGTACTTC. This sequence encodes CASSKPGLSETQYF.

J is TRBJ1-1 and V is TRBV20-1; D perhaps matches TRBD1 (5 bases). Germline V lookup: CDR1 DFQATT, CDR2 SNEGSKA (reference sequence). CDR3 size: 12 residues. V shed 1 base and J shed 7 bases, with 10 bases lying between them. The CDR3 bases are TGCAGTGCTAGAGGGGGCGCGGGTGAAGCTTTCTTT. Its protein product is CSARGGAGEAFF.

This chain uses TRBV27 with TRBJ1-5, with D perhaps matching TRBD1 (5 bases). CDR1 is MNHEY, CDR2 SMNVEV, per germline (reference sequence). This CDR3 comprises 15 residues. Trimming took off 2 bases at V and 6 bases at J, with 14 bases between the two ends. CDR3 sequence (DNA): TGTGCCAGCAGTTTAAGGGGCTATGTCGGTCAGCCCCAGCATTTT. Protein product: CASSLRGYVGQPQHF.

The chain links TRBV20-1 to TRBJ2-1; 9 positions agree with TRBD1. V trimming: 0 bases; J trimming: 3 bases; junction bases outside the gene matches: 9. Per the germline V gene, CDR1 is DFQATT and CDR2 is SNEGSKA (reference sequence). CDR3 length equals 17 residues. CDR3 amino acids: CSARETSGTGFYNEQFF. The CDR3 DNA follows: TGCAGTGCTAGAGAGACCTCCGGGACAGGGTTCTACAATGAGCAGTTCTTC.

The chain couples TRBV6-2 or TRBV6-3 to TRBJ2-7; a weak D match, TRBD2 (6 bases). Germline assignment: CDR1 MNHEY and CDR2 SVGEGT. CDR3 length: 15 amino acids. V was cut by 0 bases and J by 0 bases, with 9 bases left in between. The CDR3, as DNA: TGTGCCAGCAGTTACTCCCACGGGGGCTCCTACGAGCAGTACGTC. It encodes CASSYSHGGSYEQYV.

J is TRBJ2-5 and V is TRBV2; 11 bases agree with TRBD2. The trim removed 7 bases at V and 1 base at J, leaving 14 bases unmatched. In germline, CDR1 is SNHLY, CDR2 FYNNEI. There are 18 residues in the CDR3. The CDR3: CASTTGLAERRGQETQYF. CDR3 DNA: TGTGCCAGCACCACGGGACTAGCGGAAAGGAGGGGCCAAGAGACCCAGTACTTC.

V usage is TRBV7-9 and J usage is TRBJ2-1; 7 bases map to TRBD2. Germline loops: CDR1 SEHNR, CDR2 FQNEAQ (reference sequence). The CDR3 covers 20 residues. With V trimmed by 2 bases and J by 1 base, 17 bases remained unmatched. The CDR3 nucleotides read TGTGCCAGCAGCTTACTGGGAGACCGAAGGGCGGGAGAATCCTACAATGAGCAGTTCTTC. Translation gives CASSLLGDRRAGESYNEQFF.

This clonotype was recorded a few times. The chain uses TRBV12-3 or TRBV12-4 and TRBJ2-7; 9 bases match TRBD2. Trimming cost V 3 bases and J 0 bases; bases outside gene matches: 9. This CDR3 has 17 residues. The CDR3 region has the DNA TGTGCCAGCAGTTTGGCTAGCGGGGTTCCAAGCTCCTACGAGCAGTACGTC. Translating gives CASSLASGVPSSYEQYV.

This clonotype was observed at least ten times. The gene calls are TRBV12-5 and TRBJ1-1; D remains unclear. Germline-derived CDR1 and CDR2 are LGHNT and FRNRAP. The CDR3 runs 20 residues. Trimming left V 3 bases short and J 0 bases short, with 26 bases between. CDR3 coding DNA: TGTGCTAGTGGTTTTGCCATTCCGGAAAACCTCGGACGGCTGAACACTGAAGCTTTCTTT. Its protein is CASGFAIPENLGRLNTEAFF. Looking up the rest from reference TRBV12-5 and TRBJ1-1 gives the full variable domain: DARVTQTPRHKVTEMGQEVTMRCQPILGHNTVFWYRQTMMQGLELLAYFRNRAPLDDSGMPKDRFSAEMPDATLATLKIQPSEPRDSAVYFCASGFAIPENLGRLNTEAFFGQGTRLTVV.

This clonotype was seen just once. The rearrangement uses TRBV5-1 and TRBJ2-2, with 8 bases fitting TRBD2. V was clipped by 0 bases and J by 3 bases; unmatched bases: 4. Germline values: CDR1 SGHRS, CDR2 YFSETQ. The CDR3 is made up of 16 amino acids. The CDR3 reads CASSLVRGLDTGELFF. CDR3 nucleotide sequence: TGCGCCAGCAGCTTGGTACGGGGACTAGACACCGGGGAGCTGTTTTTT.

CDR3 protein: CASSQVLDNNEQFF. The DNA of the CDR3 is TGCGCCAGCAGCCAAGTTCTGGACAACAATGAGCAGTTCTTC. The chain couples TRBV4-1 to TRBJ2-1, with D possibly being TRBD1 (5 bases). This CDR3 has 14 residues. Per germline, CDR1 MGHRA and CDR2 YSYEKL. V shed 1 base and J shed 5 bases, with 9 bases lying between them.

The chain employs TRBV12-3 or TRBV12-4 and TRBJ2-3, with 15 bases aligning to TRBD2. CDR3 length: 19 amino acids. V was pared by 7 bases and J by 2 bases, with 13 bases of the junction left unmatched. For the CDR3, the DNA is TGTGCCAGCACCCCGCGAGGACTAGCGGGGGGGCCAGTCACAGATACGCAGTATTTT. Translating it yields CASTPRGLAGGPVTDTQYF.

This clonotype was observed many times. The gene calls are TRBV7-9 and TRBJ2-5; D unresolved. The germline V gene encodes CDR1 SEHNR and CDR2 FQNEAQ (reference sequence). CDR3 length: 13 residues. Between the trimmed V and J ends, which lost 3 bases and 1 base, there was a span of 6 bases. The CDR3: CASSLRTQETQYF. In DNA form, the CDR3 reads TGTGCCAGCAGCTTGAGGACCCAAGAGACCCAGTACTTC.

V usage is TRBV12-3 or TRBV12-4 and J usage is TRBJ2-3, with TRBD2 matching over 7 bases. The CDR3 is made up of 14 amino acids. With V trimmed by 2 bases and J by 2 bases, 1 base remained unmatched. CDR3: CASSLTSATDTQYF. The CDR3 bases are TGTGCCAGCAGTTTAACTAGCGCCACAGATACGCAGTATTTT.

This clonotype showed up just a few times. The chain recombines TRBV6-1 with TRBJ1-2; D perhaps matches TRBD1 (5 bases). Trimming removed 5 bases from V and 4 bases from J, with 14 bases in between. Germline lookup yields CDR1 MNHNS and CDR2 SASEGT. The CDR3 spans 14 residues. The DNA for the CDR3 is TGTGCCAGCAGTCCTCGGGGGGTTTTCTATGGCTACACCTTC. It is translated as CASSPRGVFYGYTF.

This clonotype was observed a handful of times. The V and J genes are TRBV19 and TRBJ1-5; no definite D call. CDR1 LNHDA and CDR2 SQIVND come from the germline V gene (reference sequence). The V and J ends lost 2 bases and 1 base respectively, with 9 bases between them. The CDR3 totals 15 residues. The CDR3 DNA reads as TGTGCCAGTAGTATATCGGGGATAAGCAATCAGCCCCAGCATTTT. It translates to CASSISGISNQPQHF.

This CDR3 is CASSIRVMNTEAFF. Written as DNA, the CDR3 is TGTGCCAGCAGTATCAGGGTGATGAACACTGAAGCTTTCTTT. V and J are TRBV12-3 or TRBV12-4 and TRBJ1-1, with D tentatively TRBD1 (5 bases). The V end was cut by 5 bases, the J end by 0 bases, with 10 bases between. The CDR3 runs 14 residues.

This clonotype occurred many times. The V call is TRBV7-9, the J call TRBJ1-1; possible D gene TRBD1, 6 bases. Germline V gene lookup returns CDR1 SEHNR and CDR2 FQNEAQ (reference sequence). There are 14 residues in the CDR3. The V end was cut by 1 base, the J end by 4 bases, with 10 bases between. The CDR3 is CASSLVQGRTEAFF. The CDR3 coding sequence is TGTGCCAGCAGCTTAGTGCAGGGGCGCACTGAAGCTTTCTTT.

The chain joins TRBV6-5 to TRBJ1-4, with D perhaps matching TRBD1 (6 bases). The length of the CDR3 is 15 residues. Germline CDR1 is MNHEY and CDR2 is SVGAGI. Trimming took off 5 bases at V and 3 bases at J, with 13 bases between the two ends. The CDR3 loop is CASSRLEGANEKLFF. In nucleotides, the CDR3 is TGTGCCAGCAGTCGCCTTGAGGGGGCTAATGAAAAACTGTTTTTT.